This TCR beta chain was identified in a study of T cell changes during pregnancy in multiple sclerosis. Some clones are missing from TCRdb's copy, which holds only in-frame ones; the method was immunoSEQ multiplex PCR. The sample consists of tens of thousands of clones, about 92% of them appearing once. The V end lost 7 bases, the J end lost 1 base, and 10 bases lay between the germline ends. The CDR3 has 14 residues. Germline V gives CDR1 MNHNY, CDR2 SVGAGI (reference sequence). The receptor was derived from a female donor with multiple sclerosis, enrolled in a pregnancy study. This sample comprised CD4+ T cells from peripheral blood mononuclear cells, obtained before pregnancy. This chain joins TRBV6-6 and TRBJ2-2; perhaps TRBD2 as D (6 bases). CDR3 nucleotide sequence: TGTGCCAGCACCCGGGACTTGAACACCGGGGAGCTGTTTTTT. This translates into CASTRDLNTGELFF.